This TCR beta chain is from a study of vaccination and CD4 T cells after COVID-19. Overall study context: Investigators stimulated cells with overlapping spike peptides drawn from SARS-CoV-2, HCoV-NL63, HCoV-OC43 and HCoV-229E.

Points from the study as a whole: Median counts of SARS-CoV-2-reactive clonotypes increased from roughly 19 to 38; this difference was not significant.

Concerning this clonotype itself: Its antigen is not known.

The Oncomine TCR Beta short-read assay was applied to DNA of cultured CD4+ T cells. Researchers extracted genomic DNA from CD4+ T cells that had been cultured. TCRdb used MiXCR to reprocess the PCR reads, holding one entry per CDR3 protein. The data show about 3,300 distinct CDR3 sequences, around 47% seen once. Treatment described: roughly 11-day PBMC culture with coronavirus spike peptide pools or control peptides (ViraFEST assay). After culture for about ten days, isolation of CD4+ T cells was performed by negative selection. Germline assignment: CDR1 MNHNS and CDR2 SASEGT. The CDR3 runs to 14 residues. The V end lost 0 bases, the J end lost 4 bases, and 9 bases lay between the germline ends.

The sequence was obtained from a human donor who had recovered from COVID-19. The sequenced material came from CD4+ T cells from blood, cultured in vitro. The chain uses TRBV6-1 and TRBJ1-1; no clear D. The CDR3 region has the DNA TGTGCCAGCAGTGAAGCGGCGGGTACCACTGAAGCTTTCTTT. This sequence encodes CASSEAAGTTEAFF.